These T cell receptor beta chains were read from a single sample in a study of shared clonotypes between healthy human individuals. Profiling relied on immunoSEQ multiplex PCR, and the TCRdb table lists in-frame clones only, not all of them. There are about 2.2 million clones in the sample; about 93% occur only once, and roughly 1.7% lies in the top ten. The sequenced sample was naive CD8+ T cells from PBMCs. These receptors all stem from a man younger than 35 in good health. Some clones in this sample may be carry-over from other donors' samples. The CDR3 runs from the conserved cysteine through the conserved F or W. D genes are given only for firm matches. Rows give clone size only sometimes, using once, few, many, or a class for an expanded clone.

size: -; V: TRBV7-9; D: TRBD1; J: TRBJ1-5; CDR3: CASSLGTGRNQPQHF; DNA: TGTGCCAGCAGCTTAGGGACAGGGCGCAATCAGCCCCAGCATTTT
size: -; V: TRBV5-1; D: TRBD2; J: TRBJ2-7; CDR3: CASSLAKLAGSYEQYF; DNA: TGCGCCAGCAGCTTGGCTAAACTAGCGGGCAGCTACGAGCAGTACTTC
size: -; V: TRBV6-5; D: TRBD2; J: TRBJ2-5; CDR3: CASSTSGRAGETQYF; DNA: TGTGCCAGCTCGACTAGCGGGAGGGCCGGGGAGACCCAGTACTTC
size: -; V: TRBV11-2; D: TRBD2; J: TRBJ2-7; CDR3: CASSLFPGTTYEQYF; DNA: TGTGCCAGCAGCTTATTCCCTGGGACTACCTACGAGCAGTACTTC
size: -; V: TRBV11-2; D: -; J: TRBJ2-4; CDR3: CASSLSGRKNIQYF; DNA: TGTGCCAGCAGCTTGTCAGGGCGCAAAAACATTCAGTACTTC
size: -; V: TRBV27; D: -; J: TRBJ1-1; CDR3: CASSLNGAGAFSTEAFF; DNA: TGTGCCAGCAGTTTGAATGGGGCAGGGGCCTTCTCGACTGAAGCTTTCTTT
size: -; V: TRBV11-2; D: -; J: TRBJ2-5; CDR3: CASSLAFQTQYF; DNA: TGTGCCAGCAGCTTAGCGTTTCAGACCCAGTACTTC
size: -; V: TRBV25-1; D: TRBD1; J: TRBJ1-4; CDR3: CASTGQGRGEKLFF; DNA: TGTGCCAGCACGGGACAGGGGAGAGGTGAAAAACTGTTTTTT
size: -; V: TRBV7-9; D: -; J: TRBJ2-7; CDR3: CATALGPYEQYF; DNA: TGTGCCACAGCGCTCGGCCCCTACGAGCAGTACTTC
size: -; V: TRBV28; D: -; J: TRBJ2-5; CDR3: CASSSEEETQYF; DNA: TGTGCCAGCAGTTCGGAGGAAGAGACCCAGTACTTC
size: -; V: TRBV12-5; D: TRBD1; J: TRBJ2-7; CDR3: CASGWDSSEQYF; DNA: TGTGCTAGTGGTTGGGACAGCTCCGAGCAGTACTTC
size: -; V: TRBV2; D: -; J: TRBJ2-7; CDR3: CASSESLGHSSYEQYF; DNA: TGTGCCAGCAGTGAAAGTTTGGGACACAGCTCCTACGAGCAGTACTTC
size: -; V: TRBV29-1; D: TRBD1; J: TRBJ2-7; CDR3: CSVLNGTGQTYF; DNA: TGCAGCGTTCTGAATGGGACGGGACAGACGTACTTC
size: -; V: TRBV10-3; D: -; J: TRBJ2-7; CDR3: CAIEKGNSEQYF; DNA: TGTGCCATCGAGAAAGGGAATAGCGAGCAGTACTTC
size: -; V: TRBV2; D: -; J: TRBJ2-1; CDR3: CASSAAPEQFF; DNA: TGTGCCAGCAGCGCCGCGCCTGAGCAGTTCTTC
size: -; V: TRBV11-2; D: -; J: TRBJ2-7; CDR3: CASSPRGGLGSYEQYF; DNA: TGTGCCAGCAGCCCCAGGGGTGGACTAGGGTCCTACGAGCAGTACTTC
size: -; V: TRBV7-9; D: -; J: TRBJ1-1; CDR3: CASSGRAAMHTEAFF; DNA: TGTGCCAGCAGCGGCCGGGCCGCTATGCACACTGAAGCTTTCTTT
size: -; V: TRBV7-8; D: TRBD1; J: TRBJ1-1; CDR3: CASSLAGQGNTEAFF; DNA: TGTGCCAGCAGCTTAGCGGGACAGGGGAACACTGAAGCTTTCTTT
size: once; V: TRBV7-2; D: -; J: TRBJ1-4; CDR3: CASSFYGQPNEKLFF; DNA: TGTGCCAGCAGCTTTTATGGACAGCCGAATGAAAAACTGTTTTTT
size: -; V: TRBV10-3; D: TRBD1; J: TRBJ2-5; CDR3: CAISELGQPRDTQYF; DNA: TGTGCCATCAGTGAATTGGGACAGCCAAGAGATACCCAGTACTTC
size: -; V: TRBV4-1; D: TRBD2; J: TRBJ2-1; CDR3: CASSSLPGLPQFF; DNA: TGCGCCAGCAGCTCATTACCGGGACTACCCCAGTTCTTC
size: -; V: TRBV6-6; D: -; J: TRBJ1-2; CDR3: CASKLRGHGYTF; DNA: TGTGCCAGCAAGTTGAGGGGTCATGGCTACACCTTC
size: -; V: TRBV11-2; D: -; J: TRBJ2-7; CDR3: CASSPAPPGARLYEQYF; DNA: TGTGCCAGCAGCCCCGCCCCACCCGGGGCCCGACTTTACGAGCAGTACTTC
size: -; V: TRBV6-1; D: -; J: TRBJ1-5; CDR3: CASSTLQGLNQPQHF; DNA: TGTGCCAGCAGTACACTACAGGGTCTGAATCAGCCCCAGCATTTT
size: -; V: TRBV7-8; D: -; J: TRBJ1-6; CDR3: CASSLERGSYNSPLHF; DNA: TGTGCCAGCAGCTTGGAGAGGGGCTCCTATAATTCACCCCTCCACTTT
size: -; V: TRBV7-9; D: TRBD1; J: TRBJ2-1; CDR3: CASSLTGEIYNEQFF; DNA: TGTGCCAGCAGCTTAACAGGGGAGATCTACAATGAGCAGTTCTTC
size: few; V: TRBV14; D: -; J: TRBJ1-3; CDR3: CASSQVRGATGNTIYF; DNA: TGTGCCAGCAGCCAAGTGAGGGGAGCTACCGGAAACACCATATATTTT
size: -; V: TRBV7-8; D: -; J: TRBJ1-5; CDR3: CASSLKAAQPQHF; DNA: TGTGCCAGCAGCTTAAAGGCAGCCCAGCCCCAGCATTTT
size: -; V: TRBV29-1; D: -; J: TRBJ2-7; CDR3: CSVAQGVSYEQYF; DNA: TGCAGCGTTGCGCAGGGTGTCTCCTACGAGCAGTACTTC
size: -; V: TRBV28; D: -; J: TRBJ2-7; CDR3: CASSPGGNYEQYF; DNA: TGTGCCAGCAGCCCCGGAGGGAACTACGAGCAGTACTTC
size: -; V: TRBV5-6; D: TRBD1; J: TRBJ2-2; CDR3: CASSWTGAGELFF; DNA: TGTGCCAGCAGCTGGACAGGGGCCGGGGAGCTGTTTTTT
size: -; V: TRBV28; D: -; J: TRBJ1-2; CDR3: CASRLTRAGIGYTF; DNA: TGTGCCAGCAGGTTGACACGGGCGGGGATCGGCTACACCTTC
size: -; V: TRBV10-1; D: -; J: TRBJ1-5; CDR3: CASSESISSWSPPKRQPQHF; DNA: TGCGCCAGCAGTGAGTCGATTTCGAGTTGGTCCCCGCCTAAACGACAGCCCCAGCATTTT
size: -; V: TRBV7-8; D: TRBD2; J: TRBJ2-3; CDR3: CASGLAGKGDTQYF; DNA: TGTGCCAGCGGACTAGCGGGAAAAGGAGATACGCAGTATTTT
size: -; V: TRBV11-2; D: -; J: TRBJ2-7; CDR3: CASSLSGMGYEQYF; DNA: TGTGCCAGCAGTTTAAGTGGGATGGGGTACGAGCAGTACTTC
size: -; V: TRBV9; D: TRBD2; J: TRBJ2-2; CDR3: CASSVDSGRATGELFF; DNA: TGTGCCAGCAGCGTCGATAGCGGGAGAGCCACCGGGGAGCTGTTTTTT
size: -; V: TRBV18; D: -; J: TRBJ1-3; CDR3: CASSPGSDGNTIYF; DNA: TGTGCCAGCTCACCAGGCAGTGATGGAAACACCATATATTTT
size: once; V: TRBV5-5; D: -; J: TRBJ2-7; CDR3: CASSLMGNYEQYF; DNA: TGTGCCAGCAGCTTGATGGGGAATTACGAGCAGTACTTC
size: once; V: TRBV7-9; D: -; J: TRBJ2-1; CDR3: CASSFPGYNEQFF; DNA: TGTGCCAGCAGCTTCCCGGGGTACAATGAGCAGTTCTTC
size: -; V: TRBV9; D: TRBD2; J: TRBJ2-7; CDR3: CASSPRGTSGRASGEQYF; DNA: TGTGCCAGCAGCCCTCGAGGGACTAGCGGGAGGGCCAGCGGCGAGCAGTACTTC
size: -; V: TRBV27; D: TRBD2; J: TRBJ2-5; CDR3: CASSFSGTSVQETQYF; DNA: TGTGCCAGCAGTTTCTCCGGGACTAGCGTCCAAGAGACCCAGTACTTC
size: -; V: TRBV7-9; D: -; J: TRBJ2-1; CDR3: CASSSRTGLSSYNEQFF; DNA: TGTGCCAGCAGCTCACGGACTGGACTAAGCTCCTACAATGAGCAGTTCTTC
size: -; V: TRBV2; D: -; J: TRBJ2-3; CDR3: CASSEIGKGDTQYF; DNA: TGTGCCAGCAGTGAAATTGGGAAAGGGGATACGCAGTATTTT
size: -; V: TRBV7-2; D: -; J: TRBJ1-3; CDR3: CASSLNGYSGNTIYF; DNA: TGTGCCAGCAGCCTAAACGGGTACTCTGGAAACACCATATATTTT
size: -; V: TRBV29-1; D: -; J: TRBJ2-7; CDR3: CSVEDLAYEQYF; DNA: TGCAGCGTTGAAGATCTGGCCTACGAGCAGTACTTC
size: once; V: TRBV11-2; D: -; J: TRBJ2-1; CDR3: CASSRIRDSYNEQFF; DNA: TGTGCCAGCAGCCGTATCCGGGACTCCTACAATGAGCAGTTCTTC
size: -; V: TRBV7-9; D: -; J: TRBJ2-1; CDR3: CASSSPPARSNEQFF; DNA: TGTGCCAGCAGTTCTCCTCCGGCGAGATCGAATGAGCAGTTCTTC
size: -; V: TRBV19; D: -; J: TRBJ1-4; CDR3: CASSTRGTVNEKLFF; DNA: TGTGCCAGTAGCACCCGCGGGACGGTGAATGAAAAACTGTTTTTT
size: -; V: TRBV27; D: TRBD1; J: TRBJ2-7; CDR3: CASSSGDRGYEQYF; DNA: TGTGCCAGCAGCTCGGGGGACAGGGGCTACGAGCAGTACTTC
size: -; V: TRBV9; D: -; J: TRBJ1-1; CDR3: CASSVDPQGFNTEAFF; DNA: TGTGCCAGCAGCGTAGACCCACAGGGTTTTAACACTGAAGCTTTCTTT
size: -; V: TRBV27; D: -; J: TRBJ1-4; CDR3: CASSPDRRANEKLFF; DNA: TGTGCCAGCAGTCCGGACCGGCGGGCTAATGAAAAACTGTTTTTT
size: once; V: TRBV9; D: -; J: TRBJ2-7; CDR3: CASSPRGWGTEQYF; DNA: TGTGCCAGCAGCCCCCGGGGTTGGGGGACCGAGCAGTACTTC
size: -; V: TRBV6-6; D: TRBD1; J: TRBJ1-5; CDR3: CASSSLGQLNQPQHF; DNA: TGTGCCAGCAGTTCCTTGGGACAGCTCAATCAGCCCCAGCATTTT
size: -; V: TRBV7-6; D: -; J: TRBJ2-2; CDR3: CASSLAGTGELFF; DNA: TGTGCCAGCAGCTTGGCAGGGACCGGGGAGCTGTTTTTT
size: -; V: TRBV7-7; D: -; J: TRBJ2-5; CDR3: CASSPTPGETQYF; DNA: TGTGCCAGCAGTCCCACGCCGGGGGAGACCCAGTACTTC
size: -; V: TRBV9; D: -; J: TRBJ1-1; CDR3: CASSNHPGGTEAFF; DNA: TGTGCCAGCAGCAACCACCCGGGTGGTACTGAAGCTTTCTTT
size: -; V: TRBV29-1; D: TRBD1; J: TRBJ1-2; CDR3: CSVEDLGQGGGYTF; DNA: TGCAGCGTTGAAGATCTGGGACAGGGCGGGGGCTACACCTTC
size: -; V: TRBV2; D: -; J: TRBJ2-2; CDR3: CASSPSTGELFF; DNA: TGTGCCAGCAGTCCTAGCACCGGGGAGCTGTTTTTT
size: -; V: TRBV9; D: -; J: TRBJ2-3; CDR3: CASSPRDWSTDTQYF; DNA: TGTGCCAGCAGCCCCCGGGACTGGAGCACAGATACGCAGTATTTT
size: once; V: TRBV2; D: -; J: TRBJ2-1; CDR3: CATYWAPGWNEQFF; DNA: TGTGCCACCTATTGGGCTCCGGGGTGGAATGAGCAGTTCTTC